This entry lists 32 T cell receptor beta chains sequenced from one sample in a study of low-dose radiotherapy and immunotherapy resistance in tumors. Amplification of TCRs used a constant-region primer and V-primer adapter for about 21 PCR cycles. TCRdb recomputed calls from the reads with MiXCR, one row per CDR3 protein. The table shows about 47,000 distinct CDR3 sequences, with approximately 12% occurring only once. The time point denotes: before trial treatment. The specimen was PBMCs, collected before treatment. Receptor source: a female donor with ovarian cancer.

This clonotype showed up many times. This sequence joins TRBV20-1 and TRBJ2-2, with unresolved D. V shed 1 base and J shed 5 bases, with 11 bases lying between them. Germline loops: CDR1 DFQATT, CDR2 SNEGSKA (reference sequence). The CDR3 has 14 amino acids. The CDR3 coding sequence is TGCAGTGCTAGAGGAAAGGCTAATACCGGGGAGCTGTTTTTT. It specifies CSARGKANTGELFF.

In its sample, this clonotype was seen many times. The gene calls are TRBV2 and TRBJ2-3; tentative D call: TRBD1 (6 bases). Trimming stripped 7 bases from V and 3 bases from J, with 17 bases between. The CDR3 has 15 amino acids. Germline V gives CDR1 SNHLY, CDR2 FYNNEI. In DNA, the CDR3 is TGTGCCAGCATTCGACAGGACCCAAAAACAGATACGCAGTATTTT. Amino acid sequence: CASIRQDPKTDTQYF.

The V and J genes are TRBV10-2 and TRBJ2-7; 13 bases align to TRBD2. The length of the CDR3 is 17 residues. In germline, CDR1 is WSHSY, CDR2 SAAADI. Unmatched junction bases numbered 14, after V lost 5 bases and J lost 7 bases. The CDR3 nucleotides are TGCGCCAGCAGTTCGCCACCGGGACTAGCGGGGCGTAGTGAGCAGTACTTC. Protein: CASSSPPGLAGRSEQYF.

Concerning this clonotype: With a far larger clone one base away, a read error is the likely cause. DNA of the CDR3: TGCGCCAGCAGCTCCGGACAGGGCGAGCAGTTCTTC. Amino acid sequence: CASSSGQGEQFF. The V gene is TRBV5-1, the J gene TRBJ2-1; 8 bases fit TRBD1. The germline CDR1 and CDR2 sequences are SGHRS and YFSETQ. The CDR3 sequence is 12 residues long. The V gene end was trimmed by 3 bases and the J gene end by 10 bases; junction bases not matched to a gene: 3.

This clonotype occurred once. The gene calls are TRBV5-6 and TRBJ1-1, with D tentatively TRBD1 (6 bases). V lost 2 bases to trimming and J lost 3 bases, with 11 bases between them. The CDR3 covers 14 residues. The germline V gene has CDR1 SGHDT and CDR2 YYEEEE. CDR3 nucleotide sequence: TGTGCCAGCAGCTTACAGGGTAGGGACACTGAAGCTTTCTTT. This sequence encodes CASSLQGRDTEAFF.

This clonotype has a count of ten or more. The chain recombines TRBV18 with TRBJ2-1, with TRBD2 matching over 8 bases. The CDR3 spans 14 residues. Germline loops: CDR1 KGHSH, CDR2 LQKENI. J lost 7 bases, V lost 3 bases, and 5 bases had no gene match. The CDR3 DNA is TGTGCCAGCTCACCGGGACTAGTGGAGAATGAGCAGTTCTTC. This gives the protein CASSPGLVENEQFF.

This clonotype was recorded many times. The chain combines TRBV7-9 with TRBJ2-7, with D tentatively TRBD1 (6 bases). CDR1 and CDR2 from the germline V gene are SEHNR and FQNEAQ (reference sequence). The CDR3 has 16 residues. Deletions cut 4 bases from V and 2 bases from J, with 18 bases between. CDR3 nucleotides: TGTGCCAGCAGCTCTGGAGGCTGGACAGAGACCTACGAGCAGTACTTC. It specifies CASSSGGWTETYEQYF.

As regards this clonotype: This likely traces to a read error, being one base from a far larger clone. The chain combines TRBV5-1 with TRBJ2-7; 13 nucleotides agree with TRBD2. The CDR3 covers 18 residues. Losses at the gene ends were 3 bases for V and 7 bases for J; bases not matched to a gene: 16. Germline loops: CDR1 SGHRS, CDR2 YFSETQ. CDR3 loop: CASSSRLAGGFSYNEQYF. CDR3 nucleotides: TGCGCCAGCAGCTCCCGACTAGCGGGGGGATTCTCCTACAATGAGCAGTACTTC.

The V call is TRBV20-1, the J call TRBJ1-1; 8 positions agree with TRBD1. The CDR3 totals 13 residues. Trimming took 5 bases from V and 5 from J; bases not matched to a gene: 7. Germline V gene lookup returns CDR1 DFQATT and CDR2 SNEGSKA (reference sequence). This chain's CDR3 is CSAGGQGATEAFF. The CDR3 DNA reads TGCAGTGCTGGGGGGCAGGGGGCGACTGAAGCTTTCTTT.

This clonotype was seen ten or more times. The V gene is TRBV6-1, the J gene TRBJ2-7; 8 positions match TRBD2. V shed 5 bases and J 6 bases; nucleotides not matched to a gene: 9. This CDR3 has 14 amino acids. Germline CDR1 reads MNHNS; CDR2 reads SASEGT. The DNA for the CDR3 is TGTGCCAGCAGTCCGGGGGGGGCTGGTCGCGAGCAGTACTTC. Amino acids: CASSPGGAGREQYF.

This clonotype was found many times. CDR3 coding DNA: TGTGCCAGCAGCTTAGCGTGGGTAGCGGGGGGGCCTGATGAGCAGTTCTTC. This gives the protein CASSLAWVAGGPDEQFF. The chain links TRBV7-8 to TRBJ2-1; 11 nucleotides agree with TRBD2. Germline V gene sequence: CDR1 SGHVS, CDR2 FQNEAQ. Trimming removed 0 bases from V and 8 bases from J; junction bases left unmatched: 9. The CDR3 spans 17 residues. The full variable domain, completed using reference TRBV7-8 and TRBJ2-1, is GAGVSQSPRYKVAKRGQDVALRCDPISGHVSLFWYQQALGQGPEFLTYFQNEAQLDKSGLPSDRFFAERPEGSVSTLKIQRTQQEDSAVYLCASSLAWVAGGPDEQFFGPGTRLTVL.

As regards this clonotype: This likely came from a read error, as a far larger clone is one base away. This rearrangement joins TRBV6-1 to TRBJ2-5; 12 positions agree with TRBD2. CDR3 length equals 20 residues. In germline, CDR1 is MNHNS, CDR2 SASEGT. The DNA of the CDR3 is TGTGCCGGCAGCCCCTCTCTAGCGGGAGGGCCAATGAGTCTCCAAGAGACCCAGTACTTC. Amino acids: CAGSPSLAGGPMSLQETQYF.

In this sample, this clonotype turned up many times. This sequence joins TRBV18 and TRBJ1-1; TRBD1 might be the D (6 bases). The CDR3 consists of 15 residues. V gave up 1 base and J gave up 3 bases, with 12 bases separating them. Germline V gives CDR1 KGHSH, CDR2 LQKENI. The CDR3 sequence: CASSPHRDIDTEAFF. The CDR3 nucleotides read TGTGCCAGCTCACCACACCGGGACATCGACACTGAAGCTTTCTTT.

The chain couples TRBV7-8 to TRBJ2-7; 11 nucleotides agree with TRBD2. Germline loops: CDR1 SGHVS, CDR2 FQNEAQ. The CDR3 totals 15 residues. The ends lost 1 base at V and 3 bases at J; junction bases unmatched: 2. The CDR3 bases are TGTGCCAGCAGCTTAGTCACTAGCGGGAGCTACGAGCAGTACTTC. It is translated as CASSLVTSGSYEQYF. Drawing the rest from reference TRBV7-8 and TRBJ2-7, the complete variable domain is GAGVSQSPRYKVAKRGQDVALRCDPISGHVSLFWYQQALGQGPEFLTYFQNEAQLDKSGLPSDRFFAERPEGSVSTLKIQRTQQEDSAVYLCASSLVTSGSYEQYFGPGTRLTVT.

Note on this clonotype: Since a far larger clone is one base different, this is likely a read error. The chain joins TRBV28 to TRBJ2-5; D is unresolved. The germline V gene has CDR1 MDHEN and CDR2 SYDVKM. V lost 3 bases and J 11 bases, leaving 19 bases between the germline ends. The CDR3 spans 14 residues. The CDR3 spells CASSFLDRYNEQYF. The DNA for the CDR3 is TGTGCCAGCAGTTTCCTAGACCGCTACAATGAGCAGTACTTC.

This clonotype appeared many times. The V call is TRBV2, the J call TRBJ2-6; D call uncertain. Germline loops: CDR1 SNHLY, CDR2 FYNNEI. The CDR3 sequence is 13 residues long. V was shortened by 8 bases and J by 1 base, with 6 bases between the two germline ends. CDR3 nucleotide sequence: TGTGCCAGCCCCCCTTCTGGGGCCAACGTCCTGACTTTC. It is translated as CASPPSGANVLTF.

Sample share makes this clonotype medium-sized. This chain connects TRBV28 to TRBJ2-3; D is tentatively TRBD1 or TRBD2 (6 bases each). CDR1 MDHEN and CDR2 SYDVKM come from the germline V gene. V was shortened by 8 bases and J by 6 bases, with 18 bases between the two germline ends. This CDR3 region has 14 residues. CDR3 amino acids: CASLGAGEEDTQYF. CDR3 nucleotide sequence: TGTGCCAGCCTAGGCGCAGGGGAGGAGGATACGCAGTATTTT. Variable domain in full (rest from reference TRBV28 and TRBJ2-3): DVKVTQSSRYLVKRTGEKVFLECVQDMDHENMFWYRQDPGLGLRLIYFSYDVKMKEKGDIPEGYSVSREKKERFSLILESASTNQTSMYLCASLGAGEEDTQYFGPGTRLTVL.

This clonotype was seen ten or more times. The V gene is TRBV12-3 or TRBV12-4, the J gene TRBJ2-7; 7 bases are a match to TRBD2. This CDR3 is built from 15 residues. Trimming took 3 bases from V and 5 from J; bases not matched to a gene: 10. This CDR3 reads CASSLFGGSLNEQYF. The CDR3 DNA reads TGTGCCAGCAGTTTGTTCGGCGGGAGTTTGAACGAGCAGTACTTC.

This clonotype has at least ten counts. V gene TRBV12-3 or TRBV12-4 combines with J gene TRBJ1-5; 7 bases are a match to TRBD1. The trim removed 6 bases at V and 7 bases at J, leaving 6 bases unmatched. The CDR3 is 13 amino acids. The CDR3 nucleotides read TGTGCCAGCAGCCTGGGACAGCAGCAGCCCCAGCATTTT. Its translation is CASSLGQQQPQHF.

This clonotype was counted at least ten times. This sequence joins TRBV6-1 and TRBJ1-2; 10 bases map to TRBD1. Germline CDR1 and CDR2: MNHNS and SASEGT. CDR3 length equals 14 residues. The V and J ends lost 6 bases and 4 bases, in that order; junction bases with no gene match: 5. Here the CDR3 reads CASRGQGRVYGYTF. CDR3 DNA: TGTGCCAGCAGGGGACAGGGGAGGGTCTATGGCTACACCTTC.

In this sample, this clonotype turned up many times. The chain has TRBV29-1 and TRBJ1-2; D uncertain. The CDR3 totals 15 residues. Trimming took off 7 bases at V and 0 bases at J, with 18 bases between the two ends. Germline V CDR1 and CDR2: SQVTM, ANQGSEA. In nucleotides, the CDR3 is TGCAGCGCCGACTCGCGGCGGCCCCCTAACTATGGCTACACCTTC. This encodes CSADSRRPPNYGYTF. The full variable domain, its missing parts supplied by reference TRBV29-1 and TRBJ1-2, is SAVISQKPSRDICQRGTSLTIQCQVDSQVTMMFWYRQQPGQSLTLIATANQGSEATYESGFVIDKFPISRPNLTFSTLTVSNMSPEDSSIYLCSADSRRPPNYGYTFGSGTRLTVV.

In this sample, this clonotype turned up many times. V usage is TRBV5-6 and J usage is TRBJ1-2; possibly TRBD1 for D (6 bases). Germline V gives CDR1 SGHDT, CDR2 YYEEEE. V gave up 4 bases and J gave up 5 bases, with 12 bases separating them. The CDR3 consists of 13 residues. The CDR3 nucleotides are TGTGCCAGCAGCCCCATGCAGGGGTATGGCTACACCTTC. Protein sequence: CASSPMQGYGYTF.

The chain recombines TRBV20-1 with TRBJ1-4; D may be TRBD1 (5 bases). Trimming removed 6 bases from V and 6 bases from J, with 14 bases in between. The CDR3 consists of 13 residues. Germline V CDR1 and CDR2: DFQATT, SNEGSKA (reference sequence). The CDR3 loop is CSASGGVDEKLFF. In DNA form, the CDR3 reads TGCAGTGCCAGTGGGGGGGTGGATGAAAAACTGTTTTTT.

This clonotype was seen ten or more times. This chain links TRBV28 with TRBJ1-1, with D uncertain. This CDR3 contains 12 residues. Germline lookup yields CDR1 MDHEN and CDR2 SYDVKM. Trimming stripped 3 bases from V and 6 bases from J, with 8 bases between. The CDR3 loop reads CASSLVYAEAFF. DNA for the CDR3: TGTGCCAGCAGTTTGGTCTACGCTGAAGCTTTCTTT.

This clonotype was recorded many times. The chain uses TRBV5-1 and TRBJ2-3; D is possibly TRBD1 (6 bases). Germline V lookup: CDR1 SGHRS, CDR2 YFSETQ. The CDR3 covers 15 residues. Trimming cost V 3 bases and J 0 bases, with 11 bases left between them. CDR3 in DNA: TGCGCCAGCAGCTCCCGACAGGCTAGCACAGATACGCAGTATTTT. The encoded protein is CASSSRQASTDTQYF.

This clonotype came up many times. V gene TRBV27 combines with J gene TRBJ2-1, with TRBD2 identical over 9 bases. The germline CDR1 and CDR2 sequences are MNHEY and SMNVEV (reference sequence). CDR3 length: 16 amino acids. Trimming cost V 0 bases and J 6 bases; bases outside gene matches: 6. The CDR3: CASSLSPAGGFNEQFF. CDR3 nucleotide sequence: TGTGCCAGCAGTTTATCGCCGGCGGGAGGGTTCAATGAGCAGTTCTTC.

As regards this clonotype: Only one base separates this from a far larger clonotype, so it likely reflects a read error. CDR3 protein: CATSQQGGGYTF. The CDR3 DNA sequence: TGTGCCACCAGTCAACAGGGGGGTGGCTACACCTTC. The chain joins TRBV24-1 to TRBJ1-2, with 8 bases aligning to TRBD1. The CDR3 has 12 residues. The germline V gene encodes CDR1 KGHDR and CDR2 SFDVKD. Germline trimming cut 6 bases from V and 7 bases from J; bases unmatched to any gene: 3.

This clonotype has a count of ten or more. This chain links TRBV27 with TRBJ1-5; D is possibly TRBD1 (5 bases). CDR3 length equals 14 residues. V was clipped by 5 bases and J by 2 bases, with 10 bases between them. The germline V gene encodes CDR1 MNHEY and CDR2 SMNVEV (reference sequence). DNA for the CDR3: TGTGCCAGCAGTCCCTGGGGGGGCAATCAGCCCCAGCATTTT. It encodes CASSPWGGNQPQHF.

This clonotype was recorded many times. V and J are TRBV12-3 or TRBV12-4 and TRBJ2-5; D remains ambiguous. V lost 2 bases and J lost 1, with 5 bases in between. The CDR3 runs 13 residues. The CDR3 nucleotides read TGTGCCAGCAGTTTAAGTGTCCAAGAGACCCAGTACTTC. It codes for CASSLSVQETQYF.

This clonotype was observed many times. This chain links TRBV10-3 with TRBJ2-2; TRBD1 might be the D (6 bases). V was cut by 10 bases and J by 1 base, with 16 bases left in between. The CDR3 has 15 residues. The germline V gene has CDR1 ENHRY and CDR2 SYGVKD. CDR3: CATTTGPLNTGELFF. CDR3 DNA sequence: TGTGCCACTACCACAGGGCCCTTGAACACCGGGGAGCTGTTTTTT.

As for this clonotype: A read error is likely here: a far larger clone is one base away. The rearrangement uses TRBV5-1 and TRBJ2-1; 7 bases line up with TRBD2. The CDR3 sequence is 14 residues long. CDR1 is SGHRS and CDR2 is YFSETQ in the germline V gene. This chain's CDR3 is CASSRRAGVREQFF. In DNA form, the CDR3 reads TGTGCCAGCAGCCGCCGGGCGGGAGTCCGCGAGCAGTTCTTC.

This clonotype was found a few times. The chain combines TRBV5-1 with TRBJ2-5, with D possibly being TRBD2 (6 bases). The ends were cut back, 4 bases at V and 7 bases at J, with 17 bases in the middle. Germline V gene sequence: CDR1 SGHRS, CDR2 YFSETQ. This CDR3 is built from 14 residues. This CDR3 is CASSEGTPSATQYF. In DNA form, the CDR3 reads TGCGCCAGCAGCGAAGGGACTCCCAGCGCGACCCAGTACTTC.